What follows are 32 T cell receptor beta chains derived from one specimen sequenced in a study of blood T cell repertoires in COVID-19. This table comes from immunoSEQ multiplex PCR, and its TCRdb copy is limited to in-frame clones, with some not included. The data hold about 69,000 clones, with around three quarters observed a single time. Sequences were obtained from peripheral blood. Receptor source: a man aged 55 to 70 with acute or convalescent COVID-19.

This clone was observed a handful of times. V and J are TRBV4-1 and TRBJ1-5; D remains ambiguous. The CDR3 runs to 17 residues. Trimming cost V 0 bases and J 0 bases, with 12 bases left between them. CDR1 and CDR2 (germline): MGHRA, YSYEKL. CDR3 coding DNA: TGCGCCAGCAGCCAAGATTCGTACGGGTATAGCAATCAGCCCCAGCATTTT. Translation gives CASSQDSYGYSNQPQHF.

This clone came up a few times. The V call is TRBV6-5, the J call TRBJ1-5; D is unclear. CDR3 length: 14 residues. Deletions cut 5 bases from V and 3 bases from J, with 11 bases between. Germline V gives CDR1 MNHEY, CDR2 SVGAGI. CDR3: CASSTRHLNQPQHF. As DNA, the CDR3 is TGTGCCAGCAGTACTAGACACCTCAATCAGCCCCAGCATTTT.

This chain links TRBV4-2 with TRBJ2-2; a possible D gene is TRBD2 (6 bases). Deletions cut 1 base from V and 1 base from J, with 16 bases between. CDR3 length equals 18 residues. The germline V gene encodes CDR1 LGHNA and CDR2 YNFKEQ. The CDR3 loop reads CASSQVGYGTQNTGELFF. DNA of the CDR3: TGTGCCAGCAGCCAAGTGGGGTACGGGACTCAGAACACCGGGGAGCTGTTTTTT.

This chain connects TRBV19 to TRBJ2-2, with TRBD1 matching over 9 bases. The CDR3 runs 14 residues. After removal of 9 bases from V and 1 base from J, the junction contained 3 bases not matched to a gene. The germline gives CDR1 LNHDA, CDR2 SQIVND (reference sequence). The CDR3 reads CASLGQGNTGELFF. The DNA of the CDR3 is TGTGCCAGCTTGGGACAGGGGAACACCGGGGAGCTGTTTTTT.

This clone came up once. The rearrangement joins TRBV29-1 to TRBJ2-3, with TRBD1 as a possible D gene (5 bases). Germline V lookup: CDR1 SQVTM, CDR2 ANQGSEA. Trimming shortened V by 6 bases and J by 1 base, and 17 bases separated the two germline ends. The CDR3 is 15 amino acids. For the CDR3, the DNA is TGCAGCGTGGGCCCCAGGGCACGAGGCACAGATACGCAGTATTTT. Encoded protein: CSVGPRARGTDTQYF.

The chain has TRBV6-5 and TRBJ2-6; TRBD1 might be the D (6 bases). The CDR3 loop spans 15 amino acids. The V gene's germline CDR1 is MNHEY and CDR2 SVGAGI. Trimming left V 7 bases short and J 0 bases short, with 10 bases between. The CDR3 nucleotides read TGTGCCAGCATGACAGGAAACTCTGGGGCCAACGTCCTGACTTTC. Amino acids: CASMTGNSGANVLTF.

V gene TRBV6-1 combines with J gene TRBJ2-1; D remains ambiguous. The CDR3 sequence is 14 residues long. Germline CDR1 is MNHNS and CDR2 is SASEGT. Trimming stripped 3 bases from V and 5 bases from J, with 11 bases between. Here the CDR3 DNA reads TGTGCCAGCAGTGACATGCGGAGCCACAATGAGCAGTTCTTC. It is translated as CASSDMRSHNEQFF.

The chain is built from TRBV3-1 (or the pseudogene TRBV3-2) and TRBJ2-7; tentative D call: TRBD2 (5 bases). Trimming shortened V by 1 base and J by 4 bases, and 5 bases separated the two germline ends. Germline V gene data show CDR1 as LGHDT and CDR2 as YNNKEL (reference sequence). The CDR3 has 12 amino acids. CDR3 DNA sequence: TGTGCCAGCAGCCAAGGCGGGTACGAGCAGTACTTC. Its translation is CASSQGGYEQYF.

The chain employs TRBV19 and TRBJ1-5; D unclear. Looked up from germline, CDR1 is LNHDA and CDR2 is SQIVND (reference sequence). This CDR3 is built from 16 residues. The V and J ends lost 5 bases and 1 base respectively, with 15 bases between them. The CDR3 region has the DNA TGTGCCAGTAGTCTCGGGGAGGTGGTAAGCAATCAGCCCCAGCATTTT. Amino acids: CASSLGEVVSNQPQHF.

Points on this clone: Mismatch with germline at one junction end may stem from a read error. V usage is TRBV7-7 and J usage is TRBJ2-2, with 10 bases matching TRBD2. The length of the CDR3 is 16 residues. The germline V gene has CDR1 SSHAT and CDR2 FNYEAQ (reference sequence). CDR3 sequence reads: CASSFGLAANTGELFF. The CDR3 region has the DNA TGTGCTAGCAGCTTCGGACTAGCGGCGAACACCGGGGAGCTGTTTTTT.

The rearrangement links TRBV6-5 to TRBJ1-1; TRBD1 matches at 7 bases. The CDR3 contains 16 residues. Germline CDR1 and CDR2: MNHEY and SVGAGI. V shed 0 bases and J 0 bases; nucleotides not matched to a gene: 4. CDR3 in amino acids: CASSYSWGTVNTEAFF. Here the CDR3 DNA reads TGTGCCAGCAGTTACTCTTGGGGGACAGTGAACACTGAAGCTTTCTTT.

This rearrangement joins TRBV13 to TRBJ1-1; D not resolved. Germline CDR1 is PRHDT and CDR2 is FYEKMQ (reference sequence). V was pared by 2 bases and J by 4 bases, with 14 bases between. CDR3 length: 15 amino acids. The CDR3 sequence: CASSLRSPGVTEAFF. The DNA of the CDR3 is TGTGCCAGCAGCTTAAGGTCGCCGGGAGTCACTGAAGCTTTCTTT.

This sequence joins TRBV6-2 or TRBV6-3 and TRBJ1-5; 7 bases match TRBD1. Germline-derived CDR1 and CDR2 are MNHEY and SVGEGT. This CDR3 is 16 amino acids long. Trimming took 5 bases from V and 2 from J; bases not matched to a gene: 9. The CDR3 DNA sequence: TGTGCCAGCAGTACAATCTCAGGGGGTGGCAATCAGCCCCAGCATTTT. Amino acids: CASSTISGGGNQPQHF.

The gene calls are TRBV6-5 and TRBJ1-1, with D perhaps TRBD1 (6 bases). The CDR3 is made up of 11 amino acids. Germline CDR1 reads MNHEY; CDR2 reads SVGAGI. The germline V and J ends were trimmed by 2 bases and 11 bases, with 9 bases remaining between them. The CDR3 sequence: CASSYGQGAFF. DNA for the CDR3: TGTGCCAGCAGTTACGGGCAGGGGGCTTTCTTT.

This clone was observed a few times. The rearrangement links TRBV9 to TRBJ1-4; D unresolved. This CDR3 spans 12 amino acids. Trimming stripped 3 bases from V and 4 bases from J, with 4 bases between. The germline V gene has CDR1 SGDLS and CDR2 YYNGEE. The CDR3 region is CASSGLNEKLFF. The DNA for the CDR3 is TGTGCCAGCAGCGGACTTAATGAAAAACTGTTTTTT.

V gene TRBV4-3 combines with J gene TRBJ2-1; 11 bases align to TRBD2. Looked up from germline, CDR1 is LGHNA and CDR2 is YSLEER. This CDR3 is built from 16 residues. After removal of 1 base from V and 7 bases from J, the junction contained 6 bases not matched to a gene. The CDR3 coding sequence is TGCGCCAGCAGCCAAGTTGGAGCTAGCGGGGGGAATGAGCAGTTCTTC. Its protein product is CASSQVGASGGNEQFF.

This chain joins TRBV18 and TRBJ1-5; D possibly corresponds to TRBD1 (5 bases). Germline CDR1 and CDR2: KGHSH and LQKENI. The CDR3 is 15 amino acids. V was shortened by 0 bases and J by 3 bases, with 9 bases between the two germline ends. The CDR3 DNA reads as TGTGCCAGCTCACCACCGGGGACTCCCAATCAGCCCCAGCATTTT. Amino acid sequence: CASSPPGTPNQPQHF.

This sequence joins TRBV27 and TRBJ1-1; D perhaps matches TRBD1 (6 bases). The CDR3 is made up of 15 amino acids. The V gene's germline CDR1 is MNHEY and CDR2 SMNVEV (reference sequence). V was pared by 5 bases and J by 5 bases, with 18 bases between. The CDR3 loop reads CASSTPTGVGTEAFF. Here the CDR3 DNA reads TGTGCCAGCAGTACCCCGACAGGAGTAGGGACTGAAGCTTTCTTT.

The chain combines TRBV10-3 with TRBJ1-5; 7 bases align to TRBD1. The V gene end was trimmed by 0 bases and the J gene end by 0 bases; junction bases not matched to a gene: 11. CDR3 size: 19 residues. Germline CDR1 reads ENHRY; CDR2 reads SYGVKD. The CDR3 here is CAISESSQGQSNSNQPQHF. In DNA form, the CDR3 reads TGTGCCATCAGTGAGTCAAGCCAGGGACAGTCTAATAGCAATCAGCCCCAGCATTTT.

The V call is TRBV4-2, the J call TRBJ2-7; 9 nucleotides match TRBD2. Trimming took 1 base from V and 1 from J; bases not matched to a gene: 5. CDR3 length equals 16 residues. Germline V gene lookup returns CDR1 LGHNA and CDR2 YNFKEQ. The CDR3 loop is CASSQVSGGASYEQYF. CDR3 nucleotide sequence: TGTGCCAGCAGCCAAGTTAGCGGGGGAGCTTCCTACGAGCAGTACTTC.

The rearrangement joins TRBV29-1 to TRBJ2-1; 7 bases are a match to TRBD2. The CDR3 is 10 amino acids. Unmatched junction bases numbered 3, after V lost 7 bases and J lost 9 bases. CDR1 is SQVTM and CDR2 is ANQGSEA in the germline V gene. The CDR3 DNA follows: TGCAGCGGGACTAGTCTTGAGCAGTTCTTC. The encoded protein is CSGTSLEQFF.

The chain carries TRBV10-3 and TRBJ2-3, with D possibly TRBD2 on 6 matching bases. The CDR3 spans 14 residues. The V end lost 5 bases, the J end lost 3 bases, and 12 bases lay between the germline ends. From germline, CDR1 is ENHRY and CDR2 SYGVKD. CDR3 in amino acids: CAISPARGTDTQYF. The CDR3 DNA reads as TGTGCCATCAGTCCTGCTCGGGGGACAGATACGCAGTATTTT.

The chain uses TRBV18 and TRBJ2-7, with D tentatively TRBD2 (5 bases). This CDR3 contains 14 residues. Trimming left V 2 bases short and J 6 bases short, with 14 bases between. Germline values: CDR1 KGHSH, CDR2 LQKENI. The CDR3 nucleotides read TGTGCCAGCTCACCAAATGCGGGCTCCAGCGAGCAGTACTTC. This codes for CASSPNAGSSEQYF.

J is TRBJ1-6 and V is TRBV7-2; D unclear. V lost 1 base and J 0 bases, leaving 4 bases between the germline ends. CDR1 and CDR2 from the germline V gene are SGHTA and FQGNSA. The length of the CDR3 is 15 residues. The CDR3 sequence is CASSLESSYNSPLHF. For the CDR3, the DNA is TGTGCCAGCAGCTTAGAGAGCTCCTATAATTCACCCCTCCACTTT.

CDR3 DNA: TGTGCCGGCAATACAGGGGGAGGGCAGCCCCAGCATTTT. It specifies CAGNTGGGQPQHF. This chain links TRBV6-6 with TRBJ1-5, with 8 bases that match TRBD1. Germline V CDR1 and CDR2: MNHNY, SVGAGI (reference sequence). CDR3 size: 13 residues. V lost 11 bases to trimming and J lost 7 bases; unmatched junction nucleotides: 10.

This rearrangement joins TRBV11-2 to TRBJ2-1, with D possibly being TRBD1 (6 bases). Germline V gene sequence: CDR1 SGHAT, CDR2 FQNNGV. With 8 bases removed from V and 5 bases from J, the gap between germline ends came to 16 bases. There are 14 residues in the CDR3. The CDR3 DNA reads TGTGCCAGCGCCCTGCGAAGGGGGAACAATGAGCAGTTCTTC. Translating it yields CASALRRGNNEQFF. The full variable domain, completed using reference TRBV11-2 and TRBJ2-1, is EAGVAQSPRYKIIEKRQSVAFWCNPISGHATLYWYQQILGQGPKLLIQFQNNGVVDDSQLPKDRFSAERLKGVDSTLKIQPAKLEDSAVYLCASALRRGNNEQFFGPGTRLTVL.

The rearrangement joins TRBV2 to TRBJ1-5, with D possibly being TRBD1 (5 bases). The V gene lost 8 bases and the J gene lost 4 bases, with 15 bases spanning the gap. The CDR3 is 14 residues long. CDR1 and CDR2 (germline): SNHLY, FYNNEI. The CDR3, as DNA: TGTGCCAGCCATAACCGGAGGGGAAATCAGCCCCAGCATTTT. Its protein product is CASHNRRGNQPQHF.

The rearrangement uses TRBV4-3 and TRBJ1-6; D possibly corresponds to TRBD1 (5 bases). The V gene lost 1 base and the J gene lost 0 bases, with 10 bases spanning the gap. Germline CDR1 LGHNA, CDR2 YSLEER. The CDR3 length is 17 residues. The CDR3 DNA reads as TGCGCCAGCAGCCAAGGGAGGGGAAGCTCCTATAATTCACCCCTCCACTTT. It is translated as CASSQGRGSSYNSPLHF.

The J gene is TRBJ2-4, the V gene TRBV6-5, with 7 bases lining up with TRBD2. The CDR3 runs 15 residues. The germline V gene has CDR1 MNHEY and CDR2 SVGAGI. With V trimmed by 3 bases and J by 10 bases, 12 bases remained unmatched. CDR3 protein: CASSYSGGGNWIQYF. CDR3 bases: TGTGCCAGCAGTTATTCGGGCGGGGGAAATTGGATTCAGTACTTC.

The chain carries TRBV29-1 and TRBJ2-3; a weak D match, TRBD1 (6 bases). Trimming stripped 6 bases from V and 1 base from J, with 20 bases between. Germline V gene sequence: CDR1 SQVTM, CDR2 ANQGSEA. The CDR3 runs 16 residues. This CDR3 reads CSVPGTGSGGTDTQYF. CDR3 nucleotide sequence: TGCAGCGTCCCTGGAACAGGGAGTGGTGGCACAGATACGCAGTATTTT.

This chain connects TRBV14 to TRBJ2-7, with unresolved D. This CDR3 is 13 amino acids long. V shed 2 bases and J shed 0 bases, with 5 bases lying between them. The V gene's germline CDR1 is SGHDN and CDR2 FVKESK. DNA of the CDR3: TGTGCCAGCAGCCAAAAGCGCTCCTACGAGCAGTACTTC. Protein sequence: CASSQKRSYEQYF.

Written as DNA, the CDR3 is TGTGCCAGTAGTCAACTCAGTGGGCCCTACGAGCAGTACTTC. Its translation: CASSQLSGPYEQYF. This sequence joins TRBV19 and TRBJ2-7; no clear D. There are 14 residues in the CDR3. CDR1 is LNHDA, CDR2 SQIVND, per germline (reference sequence). V lost 5 bases and J 2 bases, leaving 13 bases between the germline ends.